The rows below give T cell receptor beta chains drawn from one sample of a study of human T cells and chemical hapten exposure. TCRdb recomputed calls from the RACE reads with MiXCR, one row per CDR3 protein. The repertoire holds tens of thousands of distinct CDR3 sequences, with approximately 9.9% as singletons. The sample was whole blood, taken in connection with sensitization to the hapten diphenylcyclopropenone (DPC). These receptors originate from a woman between 40 and 55 years old with alopecia areata. Some clones in this sample may be carry-over from other donors' samples. CDR3s include the opening cysteine and the closing phenylalanine or tryptophan. The D gene is left open where the match is weak. Clone size is shown for a subset of rows, as once, few, many or a class of expanded clone.

CASSLMGANTGELFF	TGTGCCAGCAGTTTGATGGGGGCCAACACCGGGGAGCTGTTTTTT	many	.	TRBV7-3	TRBJ2-2
CASSYPWVLHTEAFF	TGTGCCAGCAGTTACCCCTGGGTCTTGCACACTGAAGCTTTCTTT	many	.	TRBV6-6	TRBJ1-1
CASSIEGRNSPLHF	TGTGCCAGTAGTATCGAGGGCCGTAATTCACCCCTCCACTTT	many	.	TRBV19	TRBJ1-6
CASSPGTVLNNSPLHF	TGTGCCAGCTCACCTGGGACAGTTCTAAATAATTCACCCCTCCACTTT	.	TRBD1	TRBV18	TRBJ1-6
CASSMGQSPYEQYF	TGTGCCAGCAGCATGGGACAGAGCCCCTACGAGCAGTACTTC	many	TRBD1	TRBV11-1	TRBJ2-7
CASSLAHKGSIQGMFF	TGTGCCAGCAGCTTAGCGCATAAGGGTTCCATCCAGGGAATGTTCTTC	few	.	TRBV7-9	TRBJ2-1
CASSWGTGSNEQYF	TGTGCCAGCAGCTGGGGGACAGGGTCCAACGAGCAGTACTTC	few	TRBD1	TRBV5-6	TRBJ2-7
CASSSLGGKNQPQHF	TGTGCCAGCAGTTCCTTGGGGGGTAAGAATCAGCCCCAGCATTTT	many	.	TRBV6-2/TRBV6-3	TRBJ1-5
CASSVEQTGQPQHF	TGTGCCAGCAGTGTCGAGCAGACGGGTCAGCCCCAGCATTTT	many	.	TRBV2	TRBJ1-5
CASSVGLLPDTQYF	TGTGCCAGCAGCGTCGGACTCCTCCCAGATACGCAGTATTTT	few	.	TRBV5-6	TRBJ2-3
CASSQVGTLHNEQFF	TGCGCCAGCAGCCAAGTGGGGACCCTTCACAATGAGCAGTTCTTC	.	.	TRBV4-1	TRBJ2-1
CASSQEWGTGELFF	TGCGCCAGCAGCCAAGAATGGGGCACCGGGGAGCTGTTTTTT	few	.	TRBV4-1	TRBJ2-2
CAWSPLTEQETQYF	TGTGCCTGGAGTCCCCTGACAGAACAAGAGACCCAGTACTTC	few	.	TRBV30	TRBJ2-5
CASSPTAGQGYEQYF	TGTGCCAGCAGCCCTACCGCGGGGCAGGGCTACGAGCAGTACTTC	few	.	TRBV7-2	TRBJ2-7
CASSESGTPNSPLHF	TGTGCCAGCAGTGAAAGTGGGACTCCCAATTCACCCCTCCACTTT	.	.	TRBV2	TRBJ1-6
CASSLATSQPQHF	TGTGCCAGCAGCTTAGCGACATCCCAGCCCCAGCATTTT	many	.	TRBV7-9	TRBJ1-5
CASLGGDRIQETQYF	TGTGCCAGCTTGGGGGGGGACAGGATCCAAGAGACCCAGTACTTC	.	.	TRBV2	TRBJ2-5
CASSHTDQQETQYF	TGTGCCAGCAGCCACACTGACCAACAAGAGACCCAGTACTTC	.	.	TRBV3-1	TRBJ2-5
CASSTRTVQETQYF	TGTGCCAGCAGCACCCGGACAGTGCAAGAGACCCAGTACTTC	many	.	TRBV13	TRBJ2-5
CASSTGYETQYF	TGTGCCAGCAGTACAGGGTACGAGACCCAGTACTTC	.	.	TRBV2	TRBJ2-5
CASSSWAGTGNTGELFF	TGTGCCAGCAGCTCGTGGGCCGGGACAGGGAACACCGGGGAGCTGTTTTTT	many	TRBD1	TRBV7-2	TRBJ2-2
CASSFKGSGIQYF	TGTGCCAGCAGCTTCAAGGGGAGCGGCATTCAGTACTTC	.	.	TRBV7-2	TRBJ2-4
CARHQETQYF	TGCGCCAGACACCAAGAGACCCAGTACTTC	few	.	TRBV5-1	TRBJ2-5
CASSFLDGIQYF	TGTGCCAGCAGCTTCCTCGATGGCATTCAGTACTTC	.	.	TRBV5-5	TRBJ2-4
CASSPRPYEQFF	TGTGCCAGCAGCCCCCGCCCGTATGAGCAGTTCTTC	many	.	TRBV7-2	TRBJ2-1
CASSQAGVVPEAFF	TGCGCCAGCAGCCAAGCAGGGGTGGTGCCTGAAGCTTTCTTT	many	.	TRBV4-1	TRBJ1-1
CASSQGQVGYTF	TGTGCCAGCAGCCAAGGGCAGGTCGGCTACACCTTC	.	.	TRBV3-1	TRBJ1-2
CASSLVGTSKYF	TGTGCCAGCAGCTTAGTGGGTACCTCAAAGTACTTC	many	.	TRBV7-8	TRBJ2-4